This T cell receptor (beta chain) originates from a study of T-cell memory formation after mild COVID-19. Overall study context: TCR clusters largely stayed donor specific. The study's findings and limits: Some responding clones appeared in pre-infection memory, suggesting cross-reactive memory joined.

Comment on this clonotype: Its antigen is unidentified.

The germline V gene has CDR1 DFQATT and CDR2 SNEGSKA (reference sequence). The CDR3 totals 17 residues. Trimming took off 0 bases at V and 0 bases at J, with 18 bases between the two ends. Constant-segment-primed 5'RACE gave TCR alpha and TCR beta cDNA libraries with sample barcodes and UMIs. MiXCR, run by TCRdb on the 5' RACE reads, gives a single entry per CDR3 protein. This sample has over 130,000 distinct CDR3 sequences, with 13% to 15% found just once. Sequencing input: PBMCs or a T cell subset sorted from them (not recorded which). The receptor was derived from an adult woman who had mild COVID-19 (a few samples of this study predate the infection). Cell type and time point are not known. The V call is TRBV20-1, the J call TRBJ2-7; TRBD2 might be the D (6 bases). CDR3 sequence reads: CSARDQKMVGGSYEQYF. As DNA, the CDR3 is TGCAGTGCTAGAGATCAGAAGATGGTGGGAGGCTCCTACGAGCAGTACTTC.